These 8 T cell receptor beta chains were sequenced from one sample in a study of blood T cell repertoires in COVID-19. Clones were read by immunoSEQ multiplex PCR, and TCRdb kept only the in-frame ones, dropping some. This table holds some 29,000 clones, roughly nine tenths found once. Sequenced material: peripheral blood. These receptors were taken from a human donor in a cohort sampled during active COVID-19.

The V and J genes are TRBV5-8 and TRBJ2-1; D not certain. The germline V gene has CDR1 SGHTS and CDR2 YDEGEE. CDR3 length equals 15 residues. The V end lost 4 bases, the J end lost 4 bases, and 15 bases lay between the germline ends. In nucleotides, the CDR3 is TGTGCCAGCAGCGCCGACGGATGGAGTTACAATGAGCAGTTCTTC. Translated: CASSADGWSYNEQFF.

The rearrangement joins TRBV14 to TRBJ1-2; the D is unclear. Looked up from germline, CDR1 is SGHDN and CDR2 is FVKESK. The CDR3 totals 14 residues. V lost 0 bases, J lost 2 bases, and 7 bases lay in between. In DNA, the CDR3 is TGTGCCAGCAGCCAAGAGAGCAGGAACTATGGCTACACCTTC. Residues: CASSQESRNYGYTF.

The rearrangement uses TRBV11-2 and TRBJ1-2; possible D gene TRBD1, 6 bases. V lost 1 base and J 4 bases, leaving 13 bases between the germline ends. The CDR3 consists of 15 residues. Germline CDR1 is SGHAT and CDR2 is FQNNGV. CDR3 sequence (DNA): TGTGCCAGCAGCTTAGCCCCCGACAGGATCTATGGCTACACCTTC. It codes for CASSLAPDRIYGYTF.

This chain uses TRBV9 with TRBJ2-7; 7 positions match TRBD1. Losses at the gene ends were 4 bases for V and 7 bases for J; bases not matched to a gene: 14. Per the germline V gene, CDR1 is SGDLS and CDR2 is YYNGEE. CDR3 length: 15 residues. The CDR3 DNA follows: TGTGCCAGCAGCATGATAGGGGGCCCCCCCGGGGAGCAGTACTTC. Its protein is CASSMIGGPPGEQYF.

The rearrangement joins TRBV5-6 to TRBJ1-1, with 7 bases identical to TRBD1. V lost 3 bases and J lost 1; bases outside the gene matches: 6. CDR3 length: 15 amino acids. The germline V gene encodes CDR1 SGHDT and CDR2 YYEEEE. CDR3 bases: TGTGCCAGCAGCTGGGGACAGTTAGGGAACACTGAAGCTTTCTTT. This gives the protein CASSWGQLGNTEAFF.

This chain uses TRBV6-5 with TRBJ2-3; 7 nucleotides line up with TRBD2. The V segment lost 1 base and the J segment 11 bases; nucleotides outside the gene matches: 12. Germline CDR1 and CDR2: MNHEY and SVGAGI. This CDR3 has 15 residues. CDR3 sequence (DNA): TGTGCCAGCAGTTACTACGGGACTATGAGTGGCGGGCAGTATTTT. It encodes CASSYYGTMSGGQYF.

The CDR3 here is CASSPRADYGYTF. CDR3 nucleotide sequence: TGTGCCAGCTCACCGCGGGCCGACTATGGCTACACCTTC. The rearrangement joins TRBV18 to TRBJ1-2; D is undetermined. CDR3 length: 13 residues. Trimming shortened V by 3 bases and J by 3 bases, and 8 bases separated the two germline ends. The germline CDR1 and CDR2 sequences are KGHSH and LQKENI. Combining the CDR3 with reference TRBV18 and TRBJ1-2 gives the whole variable domain NAGVMQNPRHLVRRRGQEARLRCSPMKGHSHVYWYRQLPEEGLKFMVYLQKENIIDESGMPKERFSAEFPKEGPSILRIQQVVRGDSAAYFCASSPRADYGYTFGSGTRLTVV.

The table lists this clone with a count of one. The CDR3 is CASIPVGTVLNEKLFF. The CDR3, as DNA: TGTGCCAGCATCCCTGTTGGGACAGTCCTTAATGAAAAACTGTTTTTT. The rearrangement links TRBV2 to TRBJ1-4; TRBD1 aligns across 7 bases. The length of the CDR3 is 16 residues. V gave up 7 bases and J gave up 4 bases; unmatched junction bases: 12. Germline assignment: CDR1 SNHLY and CDR2 FYNNEI.